Below are 9 T cell receptor beta chains sequenced from a single sample in a study of CD8 T cells in Susac syndrome (dated by TCRdb to the late 2010s). Library method: the immunoSEQ multiplex PCR assay. RNA was extracted using the RNeasy kit, and roughly 0.5 to 1 ug of the RNA was reverse transcribed with random hexamers. In TCRdb, the public reads were trimmed at Q25 with fastp and aligned with MiXCR, with productive beta chains retained. Under each unique CDR3 protein, matching rows form one entry showing the most common genes and DNA. This sample gives 180,000 or so distinct CDR3 sequences in total; 85% to 95% of them show up just once. The top ten hold 0.099% of the sample. The sample comprised CD4+ T cells from PBMCs. The receptors were gathered from a human donor with Susac syndrome.

The rearrangement links TRBV20-1 to TRBJ1-1; 8 positions agree with TRBD1. This CDR3 is built from 15 residues. CDR1 and CDR2 from the germline V gene are DFQATT and SNEGSKA (reference sequence). V shed 2 bases, J shed 1 base, and the junction held 6 bases outside the gene matches. The CDR3 DNA reads TGCAGTGCTAGACTTAGGACAGGGAGGAACACTGAAGCTTTCTTT. Its translation is CSARLRTGRNTEAFF.

The chain uses TRBV28 and TRBJ1-2; D ambiguous. Germline loops: CDR1 MDHEN, CDR2 SYDVKM. V was pared by 8 bases and J by 0 bases, with 13 bases between. CDR3 length: 14 residues. CDR3 sequence: CASGALQPNYGYTF. The CDR3 DNA is TGTGCCAGCGGTGCCTTACAGCCTAACTATGGCTACACCTTC.

The J gene is TRBJ2-1, the V gene TRBV5-4, with D hard to call. The ends were cut back, 0 bases at V and 6 bases at J, with 7 bases in the middle. The CDR3 sequence is 13 residues long. Germline CDR1 and CDR2: SGHNT and YYREEE (reference sequence). The chain's CDR3 is CASSLGRPNEQFF. CDR3 in DNA: TGTGCCAGCAGCTTGGGGCGTCCCAATGAGCAGTTCTTC. The full variable domain, completed using reference TRBV5-4 and TRBJ2-1, is ETGVTQSPTHLIKTRGQQVTLRCSSQSGHNTVSWYQQALGQGPQFIFQYYREEENGRGNFPPRFSGLQFPNYSSELNVNALELDDSALYLCASSLGRPNEQFFGPGTRLTVL.

The chain recombines TRBV9 with TRBJ2-3, with D perhaps TRBD2 (5 bases). This CDR3 is built from 15 residues. Trimming removed 0 bases at V and 0 bases at J, with 8 bases between. CDR1 and CDR2 from the germline V gene are SGDLS and YYNGEE. CDR3 sequence: CASSVGGISTDTQYF. The CDR3 region has the DNA TGTGCCAGCAGCGTAGGAGGGATCAGCACAGATACGCAGTATTTT.

The chain links TRBV5-6 to TRBJ2-5, with D possibly matching TRBD2 (6 bases). Germline V gives CDR1 SGHDT, CDR2 YYEEEE. The CDR3 consists of 14 residues. V lost 4 bases, J lost 4 bases, and 14 bases lay in between. CDR3 region: CASSPSTEGETQYF. In nucleotides, the CDR3 is TGTGCCAGCAGCCCCTCAACGGAGGGAGAGACCCAGTACTTC.

The chain joins TRBV9 to TRBJ1-4; a possible D gene is TRBD1 (5 bases). The CDR3 loop spans 15 amino acids. The germline V and J ends were trimmed by 0 bases and 4 bases, with 10 bases remaining between them. Per the germline V gene, CDR1 is SGDLS and CDR2 is YYNGEE. The CDR3 nucleotides read TGTGCCAGCAGCGTAGCTCAGGGTGGTAATGAAAAACTGTTTTTT. It is translated as CASSVAQGGNEKLFF. The full variable domain, rest sourced from reference TRBV9 and TRBJ1-4, is DSGVTQTPKHLITATGQRVTLRCSPRSGDLSVYWYQQSLDQGLQFLIQYYNGEERAKGNILERFSAQQFPDLHSELNLSSLELGDSALYFCASSVAQGGNEKLFFGSGTQLSVL.

This chain uses TRBV28 with TRBJ2-1; 7 bases fit TRBD2. V was pared by 7 bases and J by 5 bases, with 11 bases of the junction left unmatched. Germline V lookup: CDR1 MDHEN, CDR2 SYDVKM. CDR3 length: 15 amino acids. CDR3 sequence: CASITGGRIHNEQFF. The DNA for the CDR3 is TGTGCCAGCATAACCGGCGGGAGAATACACAATGAGCAGTTCTTC.

The J gene is TRBJ2-5, the V gene TRBV20-1; no clear D. The CDR3 sequence is 12 residues long. Looked up from germline, CDR1 is DFQATT and CDR2 is SNEGSKA (reference sequence). V gave up 2 bases and J gave up 5 bases, with 9 bases separating them. CDR3 protein: CSARPPVETQYF. CDR3 DNA sequence: TGCAGTGCTAGACCCCCCGTGGAGACCCAGTACTTC.

The chain is built from TRBV20-1 and TRBJ2-7; a weak D match, TRBD1 (6 bases). V lost 5 bases to trimming and J lost 5 bases, with 19 bases between them. Germline-derived CDR1 and CDR2 are DFQATT and SNEGSKA (reference sequence). The CDR3 consists of 14 residues. The CDR3 here is CSALQGPNFDEQYF. The CDR3 DNA sequence: TGCAGTGCTCTACAGGGCCCGAATTTTGACGAGCAGTACTTC.